These T cell receptor beta chains were read from a single sample in a study of shared clonotypes between healthy human individuals. The data were produced by immunoSEQ multiplex PCR, yet TCRdb's version contains in-frame clones alone and is incomplete. The sample yields around 2.3 million clones, around 95% seen once. Sequencing input: naive CD4+ T cells sorted from blood. Receptor source: a young man in good health. Both conserved end residues are trimmed from each CDR3. The order of the fields is V gene, D gene, J gene, clone size, CDR3 protein. D genes are given only for firm matches. Where a row states a size, it is once, few, many or the class of an expanded clone; other rows omit it.

TRBV6-5	-	TRBJ2-7	-	ASSRQASYEQY
TRBV2	-	TRBJ2-5	-	ASNYLVGGRETQY
TRBV9	-	TRBJ1-6	-	ASSVTGMNSPLH
TRBV19	TRBD1	TRBJ2-7	once	ASSITGQFAYEQY
TRBV2	-	TRBJ1-2	-	ASSEAPRWLSN
TRBV18	TRBD1	TRBJ2-7	-	ASSRTGTGGYEQY
TRBV30	-	TRBJ1-5	-	APRYSNQPQH
TRBV19	-	TRBJ1-1	-	ATRTVPNTEAF
TRBV19	-	TRBJ1-1	-	ASTSHGGMNTEAF
TRBV2	TRBD2	TRBJ2-3	-	ASSGEGYSTDTQY
TRBV30	TRBD1	TRBJ2-5	-	AWSVTTGAPQETQY